This T cell receptor beta chain was observed in a study of tumor-infiltrating lymphocytes in primary liver carcinoma. About the research overall: Cases comprised patients with primary liver carcinoma who received surgical resection.

Unsorted whole blood supplied the RNA, and germline DNA was extracted too. Treatment-naive at the time, the patients had chronic HBV infection. With respect to this clonotype: Its target is not known. This sequence may be a read error, since a much larger clone differs from it by one base.

Reverse transcription of roughly 0.45 ug total RNA with a constant-region primer produced TCR beta cDNA. Employing slightly modified ARM-PCR, three nested multiplex PCR rounds were run, and these gave rise to the TCR beta libraries. The first two PCR rounds used TRBV1-TRBV30 primers with a Cbeta primer, roughly 10 cycles each. TCRdb redid the calling of the multiplex PCR reads with MiXCR, one entry per CDR3 protein. The sample includes about 350,000 distinct CDR3 sequences, almost 65% seen only once; the top ten take about 6.5%. Findings of the study overall: When set against blood, tumors had a significantly higher top-250-clone fraction (p = 0.039).

The germline CDR1 and CDR2 sequences are SGHVS and FQNEAQ. The ends were cut back, 11 bases at V and 3 bases at J, with 10 bases in the middle. The CDR3 loop spans 12 amino acids. V is TRBV7-8 and J is TRBJ2-2; D is unresolved. What was sequenced was peripheral blood. The receptor was isolated from a man aged 35 to 55 with primary liver carcinoma and hepatitis B virus infection. This CDR3 reads CAGKDDTGELFF. The CDR3 nucleotides are TGTGCCGGAAAGGACGACACCGGGGAGCTGTTTTTT.